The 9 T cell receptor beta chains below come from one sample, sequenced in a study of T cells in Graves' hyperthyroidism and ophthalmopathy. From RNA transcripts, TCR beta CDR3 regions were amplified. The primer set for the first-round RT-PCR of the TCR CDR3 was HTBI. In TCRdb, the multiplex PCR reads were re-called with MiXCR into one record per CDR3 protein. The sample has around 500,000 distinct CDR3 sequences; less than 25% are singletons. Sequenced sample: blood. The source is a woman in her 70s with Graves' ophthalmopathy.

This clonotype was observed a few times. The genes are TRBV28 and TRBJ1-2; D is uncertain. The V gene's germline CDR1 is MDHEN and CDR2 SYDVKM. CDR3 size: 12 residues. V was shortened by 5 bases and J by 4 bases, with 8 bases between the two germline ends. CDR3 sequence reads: CASSGIIYGYTF. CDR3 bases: TGTGCCAGCAGTGGGATTATCTATGGCTACACCTTC.

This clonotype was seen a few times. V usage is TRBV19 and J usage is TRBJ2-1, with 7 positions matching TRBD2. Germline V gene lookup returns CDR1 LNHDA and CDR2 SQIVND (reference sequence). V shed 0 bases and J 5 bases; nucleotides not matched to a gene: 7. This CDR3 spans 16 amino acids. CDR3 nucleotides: TGTGCCAGTAGTATAGATTGGGGAGGGCCTAACAATGAGCAGTTCTTC. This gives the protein CASSIDWGGPNNEQFF. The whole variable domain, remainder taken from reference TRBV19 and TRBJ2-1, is DGGITQSPKYLFRKEGQNVTLSCEQNLNHDAMYWYRQDPGQGLRLIYYSQIVNDFQKGDIAEGYSVSREKKESFPLTVTSAQKNPTAFYLCASSIDWGGPNNEQFFGPGTRLTVL.

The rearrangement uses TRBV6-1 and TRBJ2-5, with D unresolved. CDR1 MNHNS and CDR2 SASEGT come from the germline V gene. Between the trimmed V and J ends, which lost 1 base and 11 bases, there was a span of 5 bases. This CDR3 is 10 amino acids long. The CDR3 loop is CASSEEKQYF. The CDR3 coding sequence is TGTGCCAGCAGTGAAGAGAAGCAGTACTTC.

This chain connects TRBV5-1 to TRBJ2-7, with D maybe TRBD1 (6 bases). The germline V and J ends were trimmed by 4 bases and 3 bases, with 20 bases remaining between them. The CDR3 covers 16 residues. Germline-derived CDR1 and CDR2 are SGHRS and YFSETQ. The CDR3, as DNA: TGCGCCAGCAGCCGGACAGAGGCAACCCCAGTCTACGAGCAGTACTTC. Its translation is CASSRTEATPVYEQYF.

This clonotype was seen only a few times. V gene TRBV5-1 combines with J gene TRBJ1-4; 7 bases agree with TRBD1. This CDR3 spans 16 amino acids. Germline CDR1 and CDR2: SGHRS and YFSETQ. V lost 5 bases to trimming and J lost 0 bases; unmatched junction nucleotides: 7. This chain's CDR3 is CASRPGGTATNEKLFF. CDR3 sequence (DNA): TGCGCCAGCAGGCCCGGAGGGACAGCAACTAATGAAAAACTGTTTTTT.

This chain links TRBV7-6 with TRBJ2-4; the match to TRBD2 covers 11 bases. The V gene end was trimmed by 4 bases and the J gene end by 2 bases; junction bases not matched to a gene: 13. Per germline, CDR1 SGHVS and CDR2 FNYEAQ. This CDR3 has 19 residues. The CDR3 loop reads CASSSRLAGRFPSKNIQYF. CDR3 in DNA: TGTGCCAGCAGCTCAAGACTAGCGGGAAGATTCCCCTCCAAAAACATTCAGTACTTC.

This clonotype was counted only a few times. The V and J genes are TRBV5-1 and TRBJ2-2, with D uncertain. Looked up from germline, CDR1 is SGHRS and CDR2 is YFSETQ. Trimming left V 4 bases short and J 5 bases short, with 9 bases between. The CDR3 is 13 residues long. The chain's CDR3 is CASSRRSTGELFF. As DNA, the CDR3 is TGCGCCAGCAGCCGCCGTAGTACCGGGGAGCTGTTTTTT.

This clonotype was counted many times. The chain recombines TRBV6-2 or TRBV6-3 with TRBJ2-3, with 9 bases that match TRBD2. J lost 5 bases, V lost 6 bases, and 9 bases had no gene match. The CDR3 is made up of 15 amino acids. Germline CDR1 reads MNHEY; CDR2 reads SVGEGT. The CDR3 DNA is TGTGCCAGCAGGGTAGCGGGAGCAGGCAGAGATACGCAGTATTTT. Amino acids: CASRVAGAGRDTQYF.

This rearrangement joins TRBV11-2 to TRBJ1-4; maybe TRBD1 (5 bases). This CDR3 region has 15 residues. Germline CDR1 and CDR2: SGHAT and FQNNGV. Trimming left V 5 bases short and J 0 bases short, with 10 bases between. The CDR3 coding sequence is TGTGCCAGCAGCCAGTTGGGGGCAACTAATGAAAAACTGTTTTTT. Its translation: CASSQLGATNEKLFF.